Described below is a single T cell receptor (beta chain) sequence and its context. This clonotype was detected a few times. No cognate antigen has been identified for it. No base quality values were provided; no much bigger clone lies one nucleotide off. The CDR3 spans 13 residues, from the cysteine through the phenylalanine. Here the CDR3 DNA is all that survives: 39 bases in frame from base 1. Trimming takes 6 bases off V and 10 bases off J; junction bases not matched to a gene: 9. Based on the germline V gene (reference sequence), the CDR1 and CDR2 sequences are DFQATT and SNEGSKA. The treatment or condition label of this sample denotes: live attenuated yellow fever vaccine strain. At every blood-draw timepoint, two biological replicates of bulk PBMCs were collected. A standard Ficoll-Paque protocol was used to isolate PBMCs from peripheral blood. TriZol was used to extract RNA from bulk PBMCs, from CD4 and CD8 fractions, and from dextramer-positive and dextramer-negative fractions.

These data are taken from a study of T cells after yellow fever vaccination (dated by TCRdb to the late 2010s). Regarding the research as a whole: The SMART-Seq v4 Ultra Low Input RNA kit was used to prepare libraries from fractions with low cell numbers. To follow T-cell clones before and after both primary and booster YFV17D yellow fever vaccination, bulk TCR alpha and beta repertoires underwent longitudinal sequencing. Two healthy male donors, one aged 18 to 30 and one aged 30 to 39 years, were included in the cohort. Bulk PBMC replicates and cell subsets were isolated from blood drawn at multiple timepoints before and after both primary and secondary immunization. Overall study outcomes, separate from this receptor: Computational filtering was needed because FACS-sorted repertoires could contain abundant contaminating clonotypes from the bulk population. Because only a couple of donors were included in the study, the extent to which the findings can be generalized is limited. The secondary T-cell response was found to be weaker but faster than the primary response, with a peak reached on day 5 rather than on day 15. A small fraction of clonotypes appeared in both the CD4 and CD8 compartments, likely as a result of convergent recombination. Most clones expanded after primary vaccination (around 97% of CD4 and 88% of CD8) were re-detected after the booster, suggesting that broad memory maintenance occurred.

Data came from an Illumina NovaSeq 6000. TCR cDNA was synthesized by 5'RACE template switching, which introduced a universal primer site and unique molecular identifiers. Priming for cDNA synthesis came from both the TCR alpha and TCR beta constant segments. Two PCR steps were used to amplify libraries, with sample barcodes and sequencing adapters being added in the second step. Sequencing of libraries was done on Illumina HiSeq 2500 (2x100 bp) or NovaSeq (2x150 bp). In the authors' own workflow: Demultiplexing of reads and collapsing into UMI consensus sequences were performed with MIGEC, and V(D)J alignment was carried out with MiXCR. Clonotypes responding to the vaccine were identified with edgeR on replicate PBMC samples, with the criteria of FDR below 0.01 and a log2 fold change above 5 up to day 15. Each bulk clonotype received a CD4 or CD8 identity based on whether the sequenced CD4 or CD8 repertoire contained that clonotype at higher abundance. The raw public reads went through TCRdb reprocessing: fastp at Q25, MiXCR clone calling, in-frame beta chains kept. Rows matching on CDR3 protein sequence are summarized as one entry with the most common DNA and genes. TCRdb, not the original authors, processed these V and J calls. The sample data list about 350,000 distinct CDR3 sequences, and roughly 3.9% of these were observed just once. The top ten clones comprise roughly 25% of the sample.

The sample consisted of PBMCs, taken 5 days after the yellow fever booster vaccination. This TCR came from a man between 18 and 29 years old who received the YFV17D yellow fever vaccine. The chain is encoded by TRBV20-1 joined to TRBJ1-6; TRBD1 lines up with 7 middle nucleotides. CDR3 loop: CSAQDRVGSPLHF. The nucleotides read TGCAGTGCACAAGACAGGGTTGGATCACCCCTCCACTTT.